These 10 T cell receptor beta chains came from one sample sequenced in a study of blood T cell repertoires in COVID-19. This table comes from immunoSEQ multiplex PCR, and its TCRdb copy is limited to in-frame clones, with some not included. Of 140,000 to 150,000 clones in the sample, about 83% are singletons; the top ten hold about 3.7%. The specimen sequenced was PBMCs or T cells enriched from blood (not recorded which). The receptors here all came from a woman aged 45-65 years with acute COVID-19.

The rearrangement links TRBV6-5 to TRBJ2-7; D is perhaps TRBD1 (6 bases). The germline V and J ends were trimmed by 3 bases and 0 bases, with 12 bases remaining between them. The V gene's germline CDR1 is MNHEY and CDR2 SVGAGI. CDR3 size: 15 residues. The CDR3 DNA reads TGTGCCAGCAGTTATAGGGCAGGGGCCTCCTACGAGCAGTACTTC. Protein: CASSYRAGASYEQYF.

This rearrangement joins TRBV19 to TRBJ2-3; 8 nucleotides agree with TRBD2. The CDR3 covers 14 residues. V was pared by 7 bases and J by 4 bases, with 7 bases of the junction left unmatched. In germline, CDR1 is LNHDA, CDR2 SQIVND (reference sequence). CDR3 nucleotides: TGTGCCAGTAAGACGGGAGGGCCAGCAGATACGCAGTATTTT. Protein product: CASKTGGPADTQYF.

The chain recombines TRBV12-5 with TRBJ2-5; 13 bases align to TRBD2. In germline, CDR1 is LGHNT, CDR2 FRNRAP. Losses at the gene ends were 5 bases for V and 2 bases for J; bases not matched to a gene: 2. The length of the CDR3 is 15 residues. Here the CDR3 DNA reads TGTGCTAGTGGTCGGGGACTAGCGGGACAAGAGACCCAGTACTTC. Residues: CASGRGLAGQETQYF.

CDR3 region: CAWSVLTDTQYF. The CDR3 DNA follows: TGTGCCTGGAGTGTACTTACAGATACGCAGTATTTT. The V and J genes are TRBV30 and TRBJ2-3; D call uncertain. Germline V gene data show CDR1 as GTSNPN and CDR2 as SVGIG (reference sequence). V gave up 0 bases and J gave up 3 bases, with 4 bases separating them. The CDR3 is made up of 12 amino acids.

The CDR3 sequence is CASSLGPQAGADETQYF. The DNA for the CDR3 is TGTGCCAGCAGCTTAGGACCTCAAGCGGGAGCCGACGAGACCCAGTACTTC. V and J are TRBV11-3 and TRBJ2-5; TRBD2 aligns across 8 bases. Trimming removed 1 base from V and 5 bases from J; junction bases left unmatched: 12. Per the germline V gene, CDR1 is SGHNT and CDR2 is YENEEA. The CDR3 runs to 17 residues. Together with reference TRBV11-3 and TRBJ2-5, the CDR3 gives the full variable domain: EAGVVQSPRYKIIEKKQPVAFWCNPISGHNTLYWYLQNLGQGPELLIRYENEEAVDDSQLPKDRFSAERLKGVDSTLKIQPAELGDSAVYLCASSLGPQAGADETQYFGPGTRLLVL.

The rearrangement uses TRBV18 and TRBJ2-1; D may be TRBD2 (5 bases). Germline V CDR1 and CDR2: KGHSH, LQKENI. V dropped 3 bases and J dropped 7 bases, with 13 bases sitting between them. This CDR3 spans 14 amino acids. CDR3 nucleotide sequence: TGTGCCAGCTCACCCACGCTAGCTGGGAATGAGCAGTTCTTC. Its protein is CASSPTLAGNEQFF.

The chain couples TRBV14 to TRBJ2-1; 8 bases line up with TRBD2. There are 15 residues in the CDR3. J was trimmed by 6 bases and V by 6 bases; bases with no gene match: 10. The germline CDR1 and CDR2 sequences are SGHDN and FVKESK. This CDR3 is CASSTGTSTRNEQFF. The CDR3 DNA follows: TGTGCCAGCAGTACCGGGACTAGTACTCGCAATGAGCAGTTCTTC.

This chain uses TRBV19 with TRBJ2-1; 8 bases fit TRBD2. V was pared by 3 bases and J by 1 base, with 8 bases of the junction left unmatched. CDR1 LNHDA and CDR2 SQIVND come from the germline V gene (reference sequence). The CDR3 loop spans 17 amino acids. The DNA for the CDR3 is TGTGCCAGTAGTATGGTCGGCGGGAGGAGGTCCTACAATGAGCAGTTCTTC. It yields the protein CASSMVGGRRSYNEQFF.

This chain joins TRBV7-6 and TRBJ1-2; 12 nucleotides align to TRBD1. The CDR3 consists of 14 residues. CDR1 and CDR2 (germline): SGHVS, FNYEAQ. V trimming: 5 bases; J trimming: 8 bases; junction bases outside the gene matches: 6. The CDR3 coding sequence is TGTGCCAGCAGCACGGGACAGGGGGCCTTGGGCTACACCTTC. This codes for CASSTGQGALGYTF.

This chain connects TRBV19 to TRBJ2-4; unclear D gene. This CDR3 comprises 13 residues. Trimming took 6 bases from V and 1 from J, leaving 7 bases between them. In germline, CDR1 is LNHDA, CDR2 SQIVND (reference sequence). The CDR3, as DNA: TGTGCCAGTAGCCTTGCGGCCAAAAACATTCAGTACTTC. Its protein is CASSLAAKNIQYF.